Listed below are T cell receptor beta chains from one sample, sequenced in a study of early T cells in non-severe SARS-CoV-2 infection. MiXCR was run by TCRdb on the 5' RACE reads, yielding one entry per CDR3 protein. The sample includes 30,000 to 35,000 distinct CDR3 sequences, approximately 6% of them seen just once. What was sequenced was whole blood. These receptors came from an adult who was a healthcare worker with PCR-confirmed SARS-CoV-2 infection or an uninfected control (not recorded which). CDR3s include the opening cysteine and the closing phenylalanine or tryptophan. The order of the fields is V gene, D gene, clone size, J gene, CDR3 protein, CDR3 DNA. D genes are given only for firm matches. Clone size appears in some rows only: once, few, many, or a class for an expanded clone.

TRBV6-4	-	many	TRBJ1-5	CASSDSTWELNQPQHF	TGTGCCAGCAGTGACTCGACCTGGGAACTCAATCAGCCCCAGCATTTT
TRBV11-2	-	few	TRBJ2-1	CASSLIVSGLNEQFF	TGTGCCAGCAGCTTAATTGTTAGCGGACTCAATGAGCAGTTCTTC
TRBV28	TRBD1	few	TRBJ2-1	CASSSTGGPGRIGNEQFF	TGTGCCAGCAGTTCGACAGGGGGTCCCGGGAGGATAGGCAATGAGCAGTTCTTC
TRBV13	TRBD1	many	TRBJ1-1	CASSLHGTGVEAFF	TGTGCCAGCAGCTTACACGGGACAGGTGTTGAAGCTTTCTTT
TRBV7-2	-	-	TRBJ2-3	CASSLGVLSTDTQYF	TGTGCCAGCAGCTTAGGGGTACTTAGCACAGATACGCAGTATTTT
TRBV7-9	TRBD2	many	TRBJ2-7	CASTPAIASGTYEQYF	TGTGCCAGCACCCCAGCGATCGCTAGCGGGACCTACGAGCAGTACTTC
TRBV18	-	few	TRBJ2-7	CASSGSKQPYEQYF	TGTGCCAGCTCAGGTTCCAAACAGCCCTACGAGCAGTACTTC
TRBV10-3	TRBD2	many	TRBJ2-1	CAISYPGLAANEQFF	TGTGCCATCAGTTACCCCGGACTAGCGGCCAATGAGCAGTTCTTC
TRBV7-6	-	few	TRBJ1-1	CASSPGPIQNTEAFF	TGTGCCAGCAGCCCAGGCCCGATCCAGAACACTGAAGCTTTCTTT
TRBV12-3/TRBV12-4	-	medium-sized	TRBJ2-3	CASSQTGRTSTDTQYF	TGTGCCAGCAGTCAAACAGGGAGGACTAGCACAGATACGCAGTATTTT
TRBV11-2	-	many	TRBJ2-3	CASSLTDPDTQYF	TGTGCCAGCAGCCTCACGGATCCAGATACGCAGTATTTT
TRBV11-3	-	many	TRBJ2-1	CASSLGGEQFF	TGTGCCAGCAGCTTAGGTGGTGAGCAGTTCTTC
TRBV28	-	-	TRBJ1-2	CASSPPSGDGYTF	TGTGCCAGCAGCCCCCCCTCAGGGGATGGCTACACCTTC
TRBV20-1	-	-	TRBJ2-3	CSASQTDTQYF	TGCAGTGCTAGTCAGACAGATACGCAGTATTTT
TRBV7-9	-	many	TRBJ2-3	CASRPAGGSTDTQYF	TGTGCCAGCAGGCCCGCGGGCGGTAGCACAGATACGCAGTATTTT
TRBV5-1	-	many	TRBJ2-1	CASSFRVNNEQFF	TGCGCCAGCAGCTTCAGGGTAAACAATGAGCAGTTCTTC
TRBV30	-	many	TRBJ2-1	CAWSVPGSLYNEQFF	TGTGCCTGGAGTGTACCCGGGAGCCTGTACAATGAGCAGTTCTTC
TRBV12-3/TRBV12-4	TRBD2	many	TRBJ2-1	CASSFFLTSGRFSSYNEQFF	TGTGCCAGCAGTTTTTTTCTTACTAGCGGGAGGTTCAGCTCCTACAATGAGCAGTTCTTC
TRBV12-3/TRBV12-4	TRBD1	many	TRBJ1-1	CASSLRTGQGTEAFF	TGTGCCAGCAGTTTAAGGACGGGACAGGGCACTGAAGCTTTCTTT
TRBV10-3	-	many	TRBJ2-5	CAISESGRGEETQYF	TGTGCCATCAGTGAGTCTGGCAGGGGGGAAGAGACCCAGTACTTC
TRBV28	TRBD1	many	TRBJ2-5	CASSSPGTGARGTQYF	TGTGCCAGCAGTAGTCCCGGGACAGGGGCCCGGGGGACCCAGTACTTC
TRBV2	TRBD2	many	TRBJ2-1	CASRGLAEDNEQFF	TGTGCCAGCCGGGGACTAGCGGAGGACAATGAGCAGTTCTTC
TRBV4-1	TRBD2	many	TRBJ2-3	CASSQERGLAGVGDTQYF	TGCGCCAGCAGCCAAGAAAGGGGACTAGCGGGAGTAGGAGATACGCAGTATTTT
TRBV27	TRBD1	many	TRBJ2-1	CASSLFAVGTANNEQFF	TGTGCCAGCAGTTTATTTGCCGTGGGGACAGCTAACAATGAGCAGTTCTTC
TRBV12-3/TRBV12-4	TRBD1	many	TRBJ2-2	CASSGQVSNTGELFF	TGTGCCAGCAGTGGACAGGTCTCGAACACCGGGGAGCTGTTTTTT
TRBV2	-	-	TRBJ2-3	CASSPSTGDTDTQYF	TGTGCCAGCAGTCCTAGTACAGGAGACACAGATACGCAGTATTTT
TRBV5-1	-	few	TRBJ2-7	CASSLERGPYEQYF	TGCGCCAGCAGCTTGGAGAGAGGCCCCTACGAGCAGTACTTC
TRBV7-2	-	few	TRBJ2-2	CASSLEGNTGELFF	TGTGCCAGCAGCTTAGAGGGGAACACCGGGGAGCTGTTTTTT
TRBV5-8	-	few	TRBJ2-1	CASSFGGRPYNEQFF	TGTGCCAGCAGCTTCGGCGGGCGCCCCTACAATGAGCAGTTCTTC
TRBV19	-	-	TRBJ1-1	CATHERDTEAFF	TGTGCCACCCACGAAAGGGACACTGAAGCTTTCTTT
TRBV20-1	-	-	TRBJ2-3	CSARDGGSSTDTQYF	TGCAGTGCTAGAGATGGAGGTAGTAGCACAGATACGCAGTATTTT
TRBV19	-	many	TRBJ2-1	CASSIVESSYNEQFF	TGTGCCAGTAGTATCGTGGAAAGCTCCTACAATGAGCAGTTCTTC
TRBV6-6	-	few	TRBJ2-4	CASLRAMGKNIQYF	TGTGCCAGCCTCCGGGCCATGGGCAAAAACATTCAGTACTTC